Following are 14 T cell receptor beta chains from one sample sequenced in a study of T-cell reconstitution after alpha-beta-depleted transplantation in children. Preparation of the TCRbeta library was carried out with unique molecular identifiers. From the PCR reads, TCRdb called clonotypes with MiXCR, one entry per CDR3 protein. The sample holds some 310,000 distinct CDR3 sequences, approximately 23% seen once. The source material was PBMCs, mostly from graft donor cells, sampled 180 days after TCRalphabeta/CD19-depleted stem cell transplant. The receptors stem from a male patient younger than 18 who had a stem cell transplant for acute lymphoblastic leukemia, so the T cells may come from the graft donor.

The rearrangement uses TRBV4-2 and TRBJ2-1, with unresolved D. Germline V gives CDR1 LGHNA, CDR2 YNFKEQ. This CDR3 contains 15 residues. V was shortened by 2 bases and J by 7 bases, with 15 bases between the two germline ends. CDR3 bases: TGTGCCAGCAGCCAAATGGCGGTTGGGCGGAATGAGCAGTTCTTC. It yields the protein CASSQMAVGRNEQFF.

This clonotype was recorded many times. The chain uses TRBV11-2 and TRBJ2-7; TRBD2 might be the D (6 bases). CDR1 is SGHAT and CDR2 is FQNNGV in the germline V gene. V was cut by 5 bases and J by 6 bases, with 17 bases left in between. The CDR3 consists of 14 residues. In nucleotides, the CDR3 is TGTGCCAGCAGCCCGAGGCGGGCTAGCGTCGAGCAGTACTTC. Its translation: CASSPRRASVEQYF.

This clonotype was seen repeatedly, ten times or more. For the CDR3, the DNA is TGCGCCAGCAGCTTTAGCGATGAGCAGTTCTTC. The encoded protein is CASSFSDEQFF. The chain carries TRBV5-1 and TRBJ2-1; possible D gene TRBD2, 5 bases. Germline V gene lookup returns CDR1 SGHRS and CDR2 YFSETQ. The V end lost 2 bases, the J end lost 8 bases, and 5 bases lay between the germline ends. This CDR3 region has 11 residues.

This clonotype has a single count. The chain carries TRBV10-3 and TRBJ2-7; D is ambiguous. V dropped 2 bases and J dropped 2 bases, with 7 bases sitting between them. CDR1 is ENHRY, CDR2 SYGVKD, per germline. This CDR3 is built from 13 residues. This CDR3 reads CAISERSAYEQYF. The CDR3, as DNA: TGTGCCATCAGTGAGCGTAGTGCCTACGAGCAGTACTTC.

At least ten counts were recorded for this clonotype. This sequence joins TRBV10-3 and TRBJ2-2, with D perhaps matching TRBD1 or TRBD2 (5 bases each). CDR3 length: 16 amino acids. Germline CDR1 reads ENHRY; CDR2 reads SYGVKD. V was clipped by 1 base and J by 2 bases, with 11 bases between them. CDR3 loop: CAISEWDRDNTGELFF. The CDR3 nucleotides read TGTGCCATCAGTGAGTGGGACCGGGACAACACCGGGGAGCTGTTTTTT.

This clonotype has just a few counts. The J gene is TRBJ2-2, the V gene TRBV3-1, with a possible D match to TRBD2 (5 bases). The V gene lost 1 base and the J gene lost 4 bases, with 10 bases spanning the gap. Germline V lookup: CDR1 LGHDT, CDR2 YNNKEL (reference sequence). The CDR3 is 15 amino acids. The CDR3 DNA follows: TGTGCCAGCAGCCAAGGTGGGAGCGGCACCGGGGAGCTGTTTTTT. It encodes CASSQGGSGTGELFF.

There are a few counts of this clonotype. V gene TRBV27 combines with J gene TRBJ2-4; 8 positions match TRBD1. The CDR3 extends over 16 amino acids. The V segment lost 3 bases and the J segment 0 bases; nucleotides outside the gene matches: 4. CDR1 is MNHEY and CDR2 is SMNVEV in the germline V gene (reference sequence). This CDR3 is CASSFGQGLAKNIQYF. The CDR3 region has the DNA TGTGCCAGCAGTTTTGGACAGGGCCTAGCCAAAAACATTCAGTACTTC.

On this clonotype itself: Being one base from a much bigger clone, this may be a read error. V gene TRBV5-1 combines with J gene TRBJ2-7; D not certain. The V gene's germline CDR1 is SGHRS and CDR2 YFSETQ. This CDR3 contains 17 residues. V lost 0 bases to trimming and J lost 0 bases, with 16 bases between them. CDR3 region: CASSLAQAPKISYEQYF. CDR3 bases: TGCGCCAGCAGCTTGGCCCAGGCGCCCAAGATCTCCTACGAGCAGTACTTC.

This clonotype was counted only a few times. This chain joins TRBV4-1 and TRBJ2-4, with TRBD2 as a possible D gene (5 bases). The CDR3 consists of 14 residues. The V gene lost 4 bases and the J gene lost 8 bases, with 15 bases spanning the gap. Per the germline V gene, CDR1 is MGHRA and CDR2 is YSYEKL. In nucleotides, the CDR3 is TGCGCCAGCAGCCTTAAGAATCGGGGAGACATTCAGTACTTC. It is translated as CASSLKNRGDIQYF.

V and J are TRBV7-2 and TRBJ2-7; D possibly corresponds to TRBD1 (5 bases). The CDR3 has 14 amino acids. Trimming cost V 5 bases and J 0 bases, with 11 bases left between them. Germline lookup yields CDR1 SGHTA and CDR2 FQGNSA. CDR3: CASSPHRISYEQYF. The CDR3 nucleotides are TGTGCCAGCAGCCCTCACAGGATCTCCTACGAGCAGTACTTC.

This clonotype was counted a few times. Here the CDR3 DNA reads TGCGCCAGCAGCCATGATCTGAGGGTAGTTTACGAGCAGTACTTC. It yields the protein CASSHDLRVVYEQYF. V is TRBV4-1 and J is TRBJ2-7; weak D call: TRBD2 (5 bases). Germline lookup yields CDR1 MGHRA and CDR2 YSYEKL. The CDR3 extends over 15 amino acids. V shed 3 bases and J shed 4 bases, with 16 bases lying between them.

The V call is TRBV27, the J call TRBJ2-7; D not resolved. CDR3 size: 14 residues. Germline loops: CDR1 MNHEY, CDR2 SMNVEV (reference sequence). Trimming left V 1 base short and J 2 bases short, with 9 bases between. The CDR3 coding sequence is TGTGCCAGCAGTTTATTGATGGCTCCCTACGAGCAGTACTTC. Translating gives CASSLLMAPYEQYF.

The CDR3 nucleotides are TGCGCCAGCAGTGAGGGGACAGGGGCCGAGCAGTACTTC. Protein product: CASSEGTGAEQYF. J is TRBJ2-7 and V is TRBV10-1; 10 nucleotides match TRBD1. J gave up 6 bases and V 2 bases, and 1 base lay outside the gene matches. The CDR3 is 13 amino acids. Germline CDR1 reads WNHNN; CDR2 reads SYGVQD (reference sequence).

This clonotype appeared a few times. This sequence joins TRBV15 and TRBJ2-5; 10 positions match TRBD2. V dropped 8 bases and J dropped 1; count of bases not matched to a gene: 10. CDR1 is LNHNV and CDR2 is YYDKDF in the germline V gene (reference sequence). The CDR3 extends over 16 amino acids. The CDR3 is CATRRASGGVQETQYF. The CDR3 DNA reads as TGTGCCACCCGTAGGGCCAGCGGGGGGGTCCAAGAGACCCAGTACTTC.